Given below is one T cell receptor (beta chain) in context. Assay used: immunoSEQ multiplex PCR; TCRdb lists only in-frame clones, some missing. In the table there are about 70,000 clones, over 90% of which are singletons. V was pared by 1 base and J by 1 base, with 7 bases of the junction left unmatched. This CDR3 has 17 residues. Germline V gives CDR1 SGHTA, CDR2 FQGNSA. The sample originates from a study of technical replicates of blood from four donors. The chain is built from TRBV7-2 and TRBJ2-5; 9 nucleotides match TRBD2. The sample taken for sequencing was T cells isolated from PBMCs. The clonotype originates from a human donor in good health. CDR3 loop: CASSLVGGRALQETQYF. Written as DNA, the CDR3 is TGTGCCAGCAGCTTAGTGGGCGGGAGGGCCCTCCAAGAGACCCAGTACTTC.